These 25 T cell receptor beta chains were sequenced from one sample in a study of blood T cell repertoires in COVID-19. Only in-frame clones appear in the TCRdb table, and some are missing; sequencing was by immunoSEQ multiplex PCR. The top ten hold roughly 15% of the sample, which has about 48,000 clones, about 90% seen once. The source material was peripheral blood. All receptors derive from a human donor in a cohort sampled during active COVID-19.

V is TRBV6-1 and J is TRBJ1-1; TRBD1 is a possible D gene (6 bases). Trimming stripped 0 bases from V and 5 bases from J, with 13 bases between. The CDR3 spans 15 residues. Germline CDR1 reads MNHNS; CDR2 reads SASEGT. The CDR3, as DNA: TGTGCCAGCAGTGAAGCGAGGGGGATGAGGACTGAAGCTTTCTTT. It translates to CASSEARGMRTEAFF.

The sample holds a few counts of this clone. The chain uses TRBV29-1 and TRBJ2-7; a weak D match, TRBD2 (5 bases). The germline V and J ends were trimmed by 4 bases and 3 bases, with 13 bases remaining between them. Looked up from germline, CDR1 is SQVTM and CDR2 is ANQGSEA. The CDR3 extends over 13 amino acids. The chain's CDR3 is CSVAQNRDYEQYF. The CDR3 DNA reads as TGCAGCGTTGCACAAAATCGGGACTACGAGCAGTACTTC.

V usage is TRBV3-1 (or the pseudogene TRBV3-2) and J usage is TRBJ1-3; D is ambiguous. Germline CDR1 and CDR2: LGHDT and YNNKEL (reference sequence). V was cut by 4 bases and J by 4 bases, with 14 bases left in between. This CDR3 spans 15 amino acids. This CDR3 reads CASSPRSPSGNTIYF. CDR3 in DNA: TGTGCCAGCAGCCCCAGATCGCCCTCCGGAAACACCATATATTTT.

V is TRBV28 and J is TRBJ2-5, with D possibly being TRBD1 (6 bases). The CDR3 extends over 16 amino acids. Trimming left V 6 bases short and J 5 bases short, with 22 bases between. From germline, CDR1 is MDHEN and CDR2 SYDVKM. The CDR3 nucleotides are TGTGCCAGCAGCCTGACCGGGACACCACGACGGGAGACCCAGTACTTC. Its protein is CASSLTGTPRRETQYF. Full variable domain (rest looked up from reference TRBV28 and TRBJ2-5): DVKVTQSSRYLVKRTGEKVFLECVQDMDHENMFWYRQDPGLGLRLIYFSYDVKMKEKGDIPEGYSVSREKKERFSLILESASTNQTSMYLCASSLTGTPRRETQYFGPGTRLLVL.

V usage is TRBV6-5 and J usage is TRBJ2-7, with D possibly matching TRBD1 (5 bases). The germline V gene encodes CDR1 MNHEY and CDR2 SVGAGI. Trimming took 6 bases from V and 4 from J, leaving 7 bases between them. CDR3 size: 11 residues. CDR3: CASRQGYEQYF. The DNA for the CDR3 is TGTGCCAGCAGGCAGGGTTACGAGCAGTACTTC.

This clone was observed many times. The chain combines TRBV5-6 with TRBJ2-7, with D tentatively TRBD2 (6 bases). The CDR3 loop spans 14 amino acids. Germline CDR1 reads SGHDT; CDR2 reads YYEEEE. V dropped 2 bases and J dropped 5 bases, with 14 bases sitting between them. CDR3 in amino acids: CASSFSVGRNEQYF. The CDR3 DNA is TGTGCCAGCAGCTTCAGTGTGGGGAGGAACGAGCAGTACTTC.

The chain employs TRBV4-1 and TRBJ1-1; D is perhaps TRBD1 (6 bases). V was clipped by 0 bases and J by 0 bases, with 14 bases between them. Germline assignment: CDR1 MGHRA and CDR2 YSYEKL. This CDR3 has 17 residues. In DNA, the CDR3 is TGCGCCAGCAGCCAAGATGTACAGGGTACTATGAACACTGAAGCTTTCTTT. It codes for CASSQDVQGTMNTEAFF.

The V gene is TRBV27, the J gene TRBJ1-3; D gene ambiguous. V was shortened by 0 bases and J by 1 base, with 7 bases between the two germline ends. The germline V gene encodes CDR1 MNHEY and CDR2 SMNVEV (reference sequence). The CDR3 sequence is 15 residues long. The CDR3 sequence is CASSLSSYSGNTIYF. CDR3 DNA sequence: TGTGCCAGCAGTTTATCGTCGTATTCTGGAAACACCATATATTTT.

V gene TRBV7-9 combines with J gene TRBJ1-5; D unclear. This CDR3 contains 14 residues. CDR1 SEHNR and CDR2 FQNEAQ come from the germline V gene (reference sequence). The V and J ends lost 5 bases and 0 bases respectively, with 8 bases between them. The CDR3 coding sequence is TGTGCCAGCAGCCCCGCGAATAGCAATCAGCCCCAGCATTTT. Amino acids: CASSPANSNQPQHF.

Here the CDR3 reads CASSLEGQETQYF. Here the CDR3 DNA reads TGTGCCAGCAGCTTGGAGGGGCAGGAGACCCAGTACTTC. V usage is TRBV5-6 and J usage is TRBJ2-5; the D gene is possibly TRBD1 (5 bases). The CDR3 is made up of 13 amino acids. V lost 0 bases and J lost 5, with 8 bases in between. Germline assignment: CDR1 SGHDT and CDR2 YYEEEE.

The genes are TRBV5-6 and TRBJ2-7, with unresolved D. Trimming took off 3 bases at V and 2 bases at J, with 12 bases between the two ends. Germline CDR1 SGHDT, CDR2 YYEEEE. The CDR3 is 14 residues long. The CDR3 nucleotides read TGTGCCAGCAGCTCAACACGGAGACCCTACGAGCAGTACTTC. It is translated as CASSSTRRPYEQYF.

This chain links TRBV25-1 with TRBJ1-2; D possibly corresponds to TRBD1 (5 bases). The CDR3 has 15 residues. Per the germline V gene, CDR1 is MGHDK and CDR2 is SYGVNS. Trimming removed 3 bases from V and 3 bases from J, with 14 bases in between. CDR3 loop: CASSEPVGDHYGYTF. Here the CDR3 DNA reads TGTGCCAGCAGTGAGCCCGTAGGGGATCACTATGGCTACACCTTC.

This clone showed up just a few times. The genes are TRBV4-2 and TRBJ2-7, with D possibly TRBD1 on 5 matching bases. The CDR3 runs to 15 residues. Germline V CDR1 and CDR2: LGHNA, YNFKEQ. Trimming stripped 6 bases from V and 1 base from J, with 16 bases between. The chain's CDR3 is CASSISQGFSYEQYF. The CDR3 DNA reads as TGTGCCAGCAGTATATCTCAGGGATTTTCCTACGAGCAGTACTTC.

The rearrangement joins TRBV6-2 or TRBV6-3 to TRBJ1-2, with 7 bases matching TRBD1. J lost 7 bases, V lost 0 bases, and 2 bases had no gene match. Germline values: CDR1 MNHEY, CDR2 SVGEGT. CDR3 length: 13 residues. The DNA for the CDR3 is TGTGCCAGCAGTTACTCGACAGGGACTGGCTACACCTTC. This gives the protein CASSYSTGTGYTF.

The genes are TRBV5-1 and TRBJ2-1, with 14 positions matching TRBD2. CDR1 and CDR2 (germline): SGHRS, YFSETQ. V was pared by 4 bases and J by 3 bases, with 3 bases of the junction left unmatched. CDR3 length: 16 residues. This CDR3 reads CASSPGTSGGYNEQFF. The CDR3 coding sequence is TGCGCCAGCAGCCCCGGGACTAGCGGGGGCTACAATGAGCAGTTCTTC.

CDR3 residues: CASSLDWQGTGELFF. The CDR3 DNA reads as TGTGCCAGCAGCTTAGATTGGCAGGGAACCGGGGAGCTGTTTTTT. This chain uses TRBV7-9 with TRBJ2-2, with a tentative D call TRBD1 (5 bases). The CDR3 is 15 amino acids. Germline-derived CDR1 and CDR2 are SEHNR and FQNEAQ (reference sequence). V lost 1 base, J lost 5 bases, and 11 bases lay in between.

The chain couples TRBV10-1 to TRBJ1-4, with a tentative D call TRBD1 (5 bases). The ends were cut back, 8 bases at V and 3 bases at J, with 19 bases in the middle. Per the germline V gene, CDR1 is WNHNN and CDR2 is SYGVQD (reference sequence). This CDR3 has 16 amino acids. This chain's CDR3 is CASGASRSEPNEKLFF. The CDR3 bases are TGCGCCAGCGGGGCAAGTAGGAGTGAACCTAATGAAAAACTGTTTTTT.

CDR3 nucleotide sequence: TGCAGCGTTGAAGATGGGCTAGCGGGAGGTGCAGATACGCAGTATTTT. Its translation is CSVEDGLAGGADTQYF. The V gene is TRBV29-1, the J gene TRBJ2-3; 11 positions agree with TRBD2. This CDR3 has 16 amino acids. Germline V lookup: CDR1 SQVTM, CDR2 ANQGSEA. After removal of 0 bases from V and 4 bases from J, the junction contained 6 bases not matched to a gene.

The rearrangement uses TRBV9 and TRBJ2-7; the match to TRBD2 covers 8 bases. V lost 2 bases, J lost 4 bases, and 11 bases stayed unmatched. The CDR3 totals 16 residues. Looked up from germline, CDR1 is SGDLS and CDR2 is YYNGEE. CDR3 sequence reads: CASSVTSGPPSYEQYF. CDR3 DNA: TGTGCCAGCAGCGTTACTAGCGGACCCCCTTCATACGAGCAGTACTTC.

The chain has TRBV6-5 and TRBJ1-2, with a possible D match to TRBD1 (5 bases). CDR1 MNHEY and CDR2 SVGAGI come from the germline V gene. Trimming removed 2 bases from V and 0 bases from J, with 7 bases in between. This CDR3 is 14 amino acids long. The CDR3 loop reads CASSYTGANYGYTF. The CDR3 DNA reads as TGTGCCAGCAGTTACACAGGAGCTAACTATGGCTACACCTTC.

The chain recombines TRBV5-1 with TRBJ2-7; 12 positions match TRBD2. With V trimmed by 4 bases and J by 5 bases, 7 bases remained unmatched. The CDR3 spans 15 residues. CDR1 and CDR2 from the germline V gene are SGHRS and YFSETQ. The CDR3 DNA sequence: TGCGCCAGCAGCCCTACTAGCGGGGGGAGTCACGAGCAGTACTTC. It is translated as CASSPTSGGSHEQYF.

V usage is TRBV29-1 and J usage is TRBJ1-2; no firm D call. Germline loops: CDR1 SQVTM, CDR2 ANQGSEA. The CDR3 extends over 14 amino acids. V gave up 3 bases and J gave up 4 bases, with 15 bases separating them. As DNA, the CDR3 is TGCAGCGTTGAGGTCGTACGGGGTGGCTATGGCTACACCTTC. It specifies CSVEVVRGGYGYTF.

The rearrangement joins TRBV2 to TRBJ2-7, with D possibly being TRBD1 (5 bases). V lost 4 bases, J lost 3 bases, and 16 bases lay in between. The CDR3 totals 15 residues. Germline V gene sequence: CDR1 SNHLY, CDR2 FYNNEI. The CDR3 spells CASSVLDREIYEQYF. DNA for the CDR3: TGTGCCAGCAGTGTCCTCGACAGAGAAATCTACGAGCAGTACTTC.

This chain links TRBV19 with TRBJ2-4; D is unresolved. Germline loops: CDR1 LNHDA, CDR2 SQIVND (reference sequence). This CDR3 comprises 15 residues. Deletions cut 3 bases from V and 1 base from J, with 10 bases between. CDR3 amino acids: CASSIHTQAKNIQYF. As DNA, the CDR3 is TGTGCCAGTAGTATTCACACCCAGGCCAAAAACATTCAGTACTTC.

This clone is medium-sized by share. The chain is built from TRBV3-1 (or the pseudogene TRBV3-2) and TRBJ2-7; 10 positions agree with TRBD2. The CDR3 is made up of 14 amino acids. With 4 bases clipped from V and 6 bases from J, the junction kept 6 bases outside the gene matches. Looked up from germline, CDR1 is LGHDT and CDR2 is YNNKEL (reference sequence). CDR3 sequence (DNA): TGTGCCAGCAGCCCTTTAGCGGGGGGCGGCGAGCAGTACTTC. Translated: CASSPLAGGGEQYF.